Each of the 26 T cell receptor beta chains below was sequenced from the same sample in a study of beta chain features in type 1 diabetes. Study-wide results and limits: Within each of all four CD4+ subsets, Type 1 diabetes patients had TCRB CDR3s that were moderately but significantly shorter.

Sequencing targeted expressed TCRB transcripts, as all isolated RNA had been reverse transcribed. The table came from immunoSEQ multiplex PCR; TCRdb's copy has only in-frame clones and leaves some out. The sample yields 500,000 to 800,000 clones, around 12% seen once. Antigens for these TCRs are unknown. Sequences were obtained from naive CD4+ T cells from blood. Receptors were obtained from a man in his thirties or forties with type 1 diabetes.

The chain combines TRBV6-5 with TRBJ1-2; TRBD1 is a possible D gene (6 bases). V lost 0 bases and J 4 bases, leaving 12 bases between the germline ends. The CDR3 sequence is 15 residues long. The germline V gene has CDR1 MNHEY and CDR2 SVGAGI. CDR3 nucleotide sequence: TGTGCCAGCAGTTACTCGAATCTGGACAGCTATGGCTACACCTTC. Translation: CASSYSNLDSYGYTF.

Regarding this clone: The conserved final phenylalanine or tryptophan is absent from the CDR3, which likely points to a read error. The DNA is left out, because the CDR3 cannot be placed on it with certainty; the CDR3 is given as TCRdb lists it. This chain links TRBV21-1 with TRBJ2-7. TRBV21-1 is recorded as a pseudogene. The CDR3 has 11 amino acids, counting both end residues. The chain's CDR3 is CASSKGEHLGL.

The gene calls are TRBV19 and TRBJ1-5; D gene unclear. Deletions cut 7 bases from V and 3 bases from J, with 7 bases between. The germline V gene encodes CDR1 LNHDA and CDR2 SQIVND (reference sequence). This CDR3 spans 12 amino acids. The CDR3 region is CASKGFNQPQHF. The CDR3 DNA follows: TGTGCCAGTAAAGGTTTCAATCAGCCCCAGCATTTT.

A few counts support this clone. The V call is TRBV7-9, the J call TRBJ1-6, with D perhaps TRBD1 (5 bases). Germline V gives CDR1 SEHNR, CDR2 FQNEAQ (reference sequence). The CDR3 runs 15 residues. Trimming removed 5 bases at V and 10 bases at J, with 18 bases between. Here the CDR3 reads CASSADSMLNSPLHF. The CDR3, as DNA: TGTGCCAGCAGCGCTGACAGCATGTTAAACTCACCCCTCCACTTT.

V and J are TRBV27 and TRBJ1-6; 9 bases agree with TRBD1. CDR1 is MNHEY and CDR2 is SMNVEV in the germline V gene (reference sequence). The V segment lost 3 bases and the J segment 6 bases; nucleotides outside the gene matches: 3. The CDR3 contains 15 residues. CDR3 sequence reads: CASSLGTGSNSPLHF. CDR3 DNA sequence: TGTGCCAGCAGTTTGGGGACAGGGTCTAATTCACCCCTCCACTTT.

V is TRBV19 and J is TRBJ2-7, with TRBD2 matching over 8 bases. The CDR3 extends over 14 amino acids. Germline loops: CDR1 LNHDA, CDR2 SQIVND (reference sequence). Trimming removed 2 bases from V and 5 bases from J; junction bases left unmatched: 5. This CDR3 is CASSIFAGGDEQYF. The DNA for the CDR3 is TGTGCCAGTAGTATATTTGCGGGGGGCGACGAGCAGTACTTC.

In this sample, this clone turned up a few times. The chain joins TRBV9 to TRBJ1-3, with TRBD1 identical over 11 bases. The V gene's germline CDR1 is SGDLS and CDR2 YYNGEE. V lost 2 bases, J lost 8 bases, and 6 bases stayed unmatched. CDR3 length equals 15 residues. CDR3 protein: CASSVSGQGVDTIYF. The CDR3 nucleotides read TGTGCCAGCAGCGTCTCGGGACAGGGGGTAGACACCATATATTTT.

This clone has more than one count but fewer than ten. CDR3 sequence (DNA): TGCAGTGCTAGACGAGAAAAACAGTACTTC. It encodes CSARREKQYF. The chain couples TRBV20-1 to TRBJ2-7; D is unresolved. The CDR3 runs 10 residues. Germline V gene lookup returns CDR1 DFQATT and CDR2 SNEGSKA (reference sequence). Trimming took off 2 bases at V and 10 bases at J, with 9 bases between the two ends.

DNA for the CDR3: TGTGCCAGCAGTTACCGGGACAACTACGAGCAGTACTTC. Translated: CASSYRDNYEQYF. This chain uses TRBV6-5 with TRBJ2-7; a weak D match, TRBD1 (6 bases). Germline loops: CDR1 MNHEY, CDR2 SVGAGI. The CDR3 loop spans 13 amino acids. The V end was cut by 2 bases, the J end by 3 bases, with 8 bases between.

In DNA, the CDR3 is TGTGCTAGTGGTTTGGCTGCCGCAGATACGCAGTATTTT. Amino acids: CASGLAAADTQYF. This chain connects TRBV12-5 to TRBJ2-3; D not certain. This CDR3 spans 13 amino acids. The germline V gene has CDR1 LGHNT and CDR2 FRNRAP. Trimming cost V 1 base and J 4 bases, with 6 bases left between them.

The DNA for the CDR3 is TGTGCCCTTCAGACTAATGAAAAACTGTTTTTT. This translates into CALQTNEKLFF. V gene TRBV30 combines with J gene TRBJ1-4; the D is unclear. The germline V gene encodes CDR1 GTSNPN and CDR2 SVGIG (reference sequence). The CDR3 loop spans 11 amino acids. V was trimmed by 8 bases and J by 2 bases, leaving 6 bases between them.

This clone was detected a few times. The gene calls are TRBV28 and TRBJ2-1; 9 bases agree with TRBD2. CDR3 length: 16 amino acids. Germline CDR1 MDHEN, CDR2 SYDVKM. V dropped 1 base and J dropped 4; count of bases not matched to a gene: 5. CDR3 sequence (DNA): TGTGCCAGCAGTTTATCTAGCGGGGCCGTATACAATGAGCAGTTCTTC. Protein: CASSLSSGAVYNEQFF. Using reference TRBV28 and TRBJ2-1 for the parts outside the CDR3, the full variable domain is DVKVTQSSRYLVKRTGEKVFLECVQDMDHENMFWYRQDPGLGLRLIYFSYDVKMKEKGDIPEGYSVSREKKERFSLILESASTNQTSMYLCASSLSSGAVYNEQFFGPGTRLTVL.

J is TRBJ1-6 and V is TRBV25-1, with a possible D match to TRBD1 (5 bases). Deletions cut 8 bases from V and 6 bases from J, with 8 bases between. The germline CDR1 and CDR2 sequences are MGHDK and SYGVNS. The CDR3 loop spans 12 amino acids. This CDR3 reads CASRGANSPLHF. Written as DNA, the CDR3 is TGTGCCAGCCGTGGGGCTAATTCACCCCTCCACTTT.

This chain connects TRBV28 to TRBJ1-3, with 8 bases identical to TRBD1. CDR3 size: 12 residues. Losses at the gene ends were 8 bases for V and 9 bases for J; bases not matched to a gene: 6. The germline CDR1 and CDR2 sequences are MDHEN and SYDVKM. CDR3 in amino acids: CASRTGSSTIYF. Written as DNA, the CDR3 is TGTGCCAGCCGGACAGGGAGTAGCACCATATATTTT.

This clone was detected only a few times. The V and J genes are TRBV10-3 and TRBJ1-1, with D possibly matching TRBD1 (5 bases). The germline V gene has CDR1 ENHRY and CDR2 SYGVKD. V dropped 8 bases and J dropped 1 base, with 14 bases sitting between them. The CDR3 totals 14 residues. Written as DNA, the CDR3 is TGTGCCATCCGACTGGGGCAGCCGAACACTGAAGCTTTCTTT. Its translation: CAIRLGQPNTEAFF.

The chain joins TRBV28 to TRBJ2-1, with D possibly called TRBD1 or TRBD2 (6 bases each). Trimming left V 0 bases short and J 6 bases short, with 12 bases between. The CDR3 is 15 amino acids. The V gene's germline CDR1 is MDHEN and CDR2 SYDVKM. The CDR3 loop reads CASSLWGGPRNEQFF. The DNA of the CDR3 is TGTGCCAGCAGTTTATGGGGGGGCCCTCGCAATGAGCAGTTCTTC.

The rearrangement links TRBV6-5 to TRBJ2-7; 9 bases are shared with TRBD1. CDR1 is MNHEY, CDR2 SVGAGI, per germline. This CDR3 spans 15 amino acids. Trimming removed 3 bases from V and 0 bases from J; junction bases left unmatched: 3. The CDR3 bases are TGTGCCAGCAGTTATGGACAGGGGAACTCCTACGAGCAGTACTTC. It encodes CASSYGQGNSYEQYF.

This clone was picked up a small number of times. J is TRBJ2-5 and V is TRBV28; D is unresolved. The V gene lost 7 bases and the J gene lost 3 bases, with 12 bases spanning the gap. The germline V gene encodes CDR1 MDHEN and CDR2 SYDVKM. The CDR3 totals 13 residues. For the CDR3, the DNA is TGTGCCAGCAATGTTAGGACCAAAGAGACCCAGTACTTC. Residues: CASNVRTKETQYF.

This clone was seen more than once but under ten times. This sequence joins TRBV28 and TRBJ1-6; 7 nucleotides align to TRBD1. J was trimmed by 14 bases and V by 5 bases; bases with no gene match: 18. The germline V gene encodes CDR1 MDHEN and CDR2 SYDVKM. This CDR3 has 16 residues. The CDR3 sequence: CASSTPTGPLRVALHF. In DNA form, the CDR3 reads TGTGCCAGCAGTACACCGACAGGGCCGTTAAGGGTAGCCCTCCACTTT.

This clone has more than one count but fewer than ten. The chain combines TRBV11-3 with TRBJ1-1; D is possibly TRBD1 (5 bases). This CDR3 is 13 amino acids long. V was trimmed by 4 bases and J by 2 bases, leaving 8 bases between them. Germline CDR1 is SGHNT and CDR2 is YENEEA. The CDR3 loop reads CASSYRKNTEAFF. DNA of the CDR3: TGTGCCAGCAGCTACAGGAAAAACACTGAAGCTTTCTTT.

A few counts support this clone. The chain employs TRBV19 and TRBJ2-1, with TRBD1 identical over 8 bases. Germline V gene data show CDR1 as LNHDA and CDR2 as SQIVND (reference sequence). The V and J ends lost 7 bases and 4 bases, in that order; junction bases with no gene match: 15. This CDR3 is built from 17 residues. Here the CDR3 DNA reads TGTGCCAGTACCTTGGTGTATGCAGGACAGGGTTACAATGAGCAGTTCTTC. It yields the protein CASTLVYAGQGYNEQFF.

This clone showed up just a few times. This chain joins TRBV5-8 and TRBJ1-1; the match to TRBD1 covers 9 bases. V trimming: 4 bases; J trimming: 10 bases; junction bases outside the gene matches: 11. The CDR3 loop spans 14 amino acids. Germline-derived CDR1 and CDR2 are SGHTS and YDEGEE. The CDR3 sequence: CASSITGGRLRAFF. CDR3 bases: TGTGCCAGCAGCATAACAGGGGGCAGGTTAAGAGCTTTCTTT.

Here the CDR3 reads CASSLDGGSTDTQYF. CDR3 coding DNA: TGTGCCAGCAGCTTAGATGGGGGTAGCACAGATACGCAGTATTTT. The V and J genes are TRBV11-2 and TRBJ2-3; possibly TRBD1 or TRBD2 for D (5 bases each). CDR3 length equals 15 residues. Between the trimmed V and J ends, which lost 0 bases and 0 bases, there was a span of 7 bases. Germline lookup yields CDR1 SGHAT and CDR2 FQNNGV.

This clone was seen a handful of times. The junction departs from the called germline gene at one end, perhaps through a read error. This chain joins TRBV19 and TRBJ2-7, with 7 bases aligning to TRBD1. The CDR3 sequence is 11 residues long. From germline, CDR1 is LNHDA and CDR2 SQIVND (reference sequence). This chain's CDR3 is CASSTADRHAF. CDR3 DNA: TGTGCCAGTAGTACCGCGGACAGGCACGCATTC.

V is TRBV30 and J is TRBJ1-6; D is ambiguous. There are 13 residues in the CDR3. CDR1 GTSNPN and CDR2 SVGIG come from the germline V gene (reference sequence). The CDR3 sequence is CALRGSVGSPLHF. As DNA, the CDR3 is TGTGCGCTGCGGGGATCAGTCGGGTCACCCCTCCACTTT.

The chain employs TRBV20-1 and TRBJ2-3, with D possibly being TRBD2 (5 bases). The CDR3 is 11 amino acids. V dropped 6 bases and J dropped 4 bases, with 8 bases sitting between them. Germline assignment: CDR1 DFQATT and CDR2 SNEGSKA (reference sequence). The CDR3 DNA follows: TGCAGTGCCGCGGGCCCAGATACGCAGTATTTT. This codes for CSAAGPDTQYF.